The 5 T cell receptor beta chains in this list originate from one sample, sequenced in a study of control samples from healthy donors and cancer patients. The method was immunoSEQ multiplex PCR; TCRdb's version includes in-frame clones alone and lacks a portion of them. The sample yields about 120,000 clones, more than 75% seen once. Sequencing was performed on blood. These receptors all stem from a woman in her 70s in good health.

CDR3 coding DNA: TGTGCCAGCTCACCCGGGGGGTTGAGCTACACCTTC. Translation: CASSPGGLSYTF. This chain joins TRBV18 and TRBJ1-2; possible D gene TRBD1, 5 bases. The CDR3 covers 12 residues. Germline lookup yields CDR1 KGHSH and CDR2 LQKENI. V was cut by 3 bases and J by 9 bases, with 11 bases left in between.

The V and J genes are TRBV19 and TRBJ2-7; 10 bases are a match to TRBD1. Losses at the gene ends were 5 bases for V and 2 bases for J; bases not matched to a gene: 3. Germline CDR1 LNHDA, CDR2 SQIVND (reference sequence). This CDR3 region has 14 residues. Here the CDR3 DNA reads TGTGCCAGTAGTGCGGGACAGGGGCCCTACGAGCAGTACTTC. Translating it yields CASSAGQGPYEQYF. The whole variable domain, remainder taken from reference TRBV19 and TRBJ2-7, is DGGITQSPKYLFRKEGQNVTLSCEQNLNHDAMYWYRQDPGQGLRLIYYSQIVNDFQKGDIAEGYSVSREKKESFPLTVTSAQKNPTAFYLCASSAGQGPYEQYFGPGTRLTVT.

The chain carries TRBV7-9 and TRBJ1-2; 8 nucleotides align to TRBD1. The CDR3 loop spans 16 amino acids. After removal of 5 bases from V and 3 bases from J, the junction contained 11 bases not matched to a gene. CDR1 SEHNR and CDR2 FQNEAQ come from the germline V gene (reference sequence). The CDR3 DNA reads TGTGCCAGCAGCCCGGGGACAGGCCTAACGTACTATGGCTACACCTTC. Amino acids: CASSPGTGLTYYGYTF.

The CDR3 loop reads CASSLRSSGGGDTQYF. The CDR3 DNA sequence: TGTGCCAGCAGCTTAAGATCTAGCGGGGGCGGAGATACGCAGTATTTT. J is TRBJ2-3 and V is TRBV7-2, with TRBD2 matching over 10 bases. This CDR3 region has 16 residues. Germline V CDR1 and CDR2: SGHTA, FQGNSA. V lost 2 bases to trimming and J lost 5 bases; unmatched junction nucleotides: 7. The full variable domain, in which reference TRBV7-2 and TRBJ2-3 provide the parts outside the CDR3, is GAGVSQSPSNKVTEKGKDVELRCDPISGHTALYWYRQSLGQGLEFLIYFQGNSAPDKSGLPSDRFSAERTGGSVSTLTIQRTQQEDSAVYLCASSLRSSGGGDTQYFGPGTRLTVL.

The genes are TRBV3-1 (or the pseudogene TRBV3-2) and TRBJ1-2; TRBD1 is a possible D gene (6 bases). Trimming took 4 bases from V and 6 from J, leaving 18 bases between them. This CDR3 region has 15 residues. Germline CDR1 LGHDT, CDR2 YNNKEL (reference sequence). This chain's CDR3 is CASSPQPPEGDGYTF. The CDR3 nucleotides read TGTGCCAGCAGCCCCCAGCCCCCAGAGGGGGATGGCTACACCTTC.